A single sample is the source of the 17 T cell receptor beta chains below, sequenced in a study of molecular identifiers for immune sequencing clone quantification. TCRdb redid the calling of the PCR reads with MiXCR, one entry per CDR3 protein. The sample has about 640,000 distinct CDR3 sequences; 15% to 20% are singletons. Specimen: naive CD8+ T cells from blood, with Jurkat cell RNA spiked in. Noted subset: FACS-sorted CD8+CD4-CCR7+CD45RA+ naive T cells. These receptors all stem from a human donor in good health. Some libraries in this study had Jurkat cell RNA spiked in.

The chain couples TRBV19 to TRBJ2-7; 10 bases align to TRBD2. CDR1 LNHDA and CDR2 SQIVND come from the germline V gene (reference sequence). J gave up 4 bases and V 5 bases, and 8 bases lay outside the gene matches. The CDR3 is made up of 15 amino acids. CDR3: CASSSSSGSTYEQYF. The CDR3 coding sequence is TGTGCCAGTAGTTCGTCTAGCGGGAGTACTTACGAGCAGTACTTC.

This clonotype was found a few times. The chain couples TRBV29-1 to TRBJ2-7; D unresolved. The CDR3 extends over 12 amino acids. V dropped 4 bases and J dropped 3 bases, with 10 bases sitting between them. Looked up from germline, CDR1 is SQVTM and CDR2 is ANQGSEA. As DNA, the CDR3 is TGCAGCGTTGCCGTAGATGGCTACGAGCAGTACTTC. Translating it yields CSVAVDGYEQYF.

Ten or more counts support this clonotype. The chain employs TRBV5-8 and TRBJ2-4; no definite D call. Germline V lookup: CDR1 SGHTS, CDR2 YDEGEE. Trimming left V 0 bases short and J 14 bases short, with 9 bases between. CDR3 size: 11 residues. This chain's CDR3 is CASSLGLLEYF. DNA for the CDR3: TGTGCCAGCAGCTTGGGGCTACTGGAGTACTTC. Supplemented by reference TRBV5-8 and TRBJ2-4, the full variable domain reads EAGVTQSPTHLIKTRGQQATLRCSPISGHTSVYWYQQALGLGLQFLLWYDEGEERNRGNFPPRFSGRQFPNYSSELNVNALELEDSALYLCASSLGLLEYFGAGTRLSVL.

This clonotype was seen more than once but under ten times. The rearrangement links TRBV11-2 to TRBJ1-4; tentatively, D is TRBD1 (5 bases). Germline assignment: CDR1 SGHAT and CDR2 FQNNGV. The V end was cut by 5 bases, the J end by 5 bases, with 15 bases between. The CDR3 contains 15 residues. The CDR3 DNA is TGTGCCAGCAGCCTGGGACTGGTCCCCAATGAAAAACTGTTTTTT. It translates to CASSLGLVPNEKLFF.

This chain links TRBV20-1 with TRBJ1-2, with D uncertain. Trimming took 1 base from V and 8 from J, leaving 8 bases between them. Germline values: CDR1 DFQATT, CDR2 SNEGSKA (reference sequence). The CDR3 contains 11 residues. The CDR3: CSARGPRGYTF. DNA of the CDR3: TGCAGTGCTAGAGGCCCGAGAGGCTACACCTTC.

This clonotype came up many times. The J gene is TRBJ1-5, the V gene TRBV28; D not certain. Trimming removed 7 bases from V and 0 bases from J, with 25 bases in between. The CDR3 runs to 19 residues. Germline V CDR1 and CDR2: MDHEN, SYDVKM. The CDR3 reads CASTERSHLARYSNQPQHF. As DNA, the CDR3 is TGTGCCAGCACGGAGAGAAGCCATTTAGCCAGATATAGCAATCAGCCCCAGCATTTT.

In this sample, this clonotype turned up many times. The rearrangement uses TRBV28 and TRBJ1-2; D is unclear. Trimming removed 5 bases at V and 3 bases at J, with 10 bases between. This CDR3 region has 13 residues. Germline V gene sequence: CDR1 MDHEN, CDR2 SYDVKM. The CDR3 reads CASSVDRYYGYTF. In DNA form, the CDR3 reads TGTGCCAGCAGTGTAGATCGGTACTATGGCTACACCTTC.

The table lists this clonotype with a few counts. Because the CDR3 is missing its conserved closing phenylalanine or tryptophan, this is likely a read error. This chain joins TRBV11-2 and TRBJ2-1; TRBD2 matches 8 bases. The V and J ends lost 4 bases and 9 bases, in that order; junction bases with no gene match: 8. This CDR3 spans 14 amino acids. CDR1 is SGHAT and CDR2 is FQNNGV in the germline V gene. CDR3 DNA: TGTGCCAGCAGCTCGGGACTAGGGGCCCCTGAGCAGTTCTAC. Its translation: CASSSGLGAPEQFY.

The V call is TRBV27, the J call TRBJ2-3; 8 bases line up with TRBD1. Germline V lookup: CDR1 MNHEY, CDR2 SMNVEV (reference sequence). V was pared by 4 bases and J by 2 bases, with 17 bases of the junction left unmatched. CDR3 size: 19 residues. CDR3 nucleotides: TGTGCCAGCAGTTCCCGAAGGACAGGGTCGGCGTTTCTCACAGATACGCAGTATTTT. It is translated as CASSSRRTGSAFLTDTQYF.

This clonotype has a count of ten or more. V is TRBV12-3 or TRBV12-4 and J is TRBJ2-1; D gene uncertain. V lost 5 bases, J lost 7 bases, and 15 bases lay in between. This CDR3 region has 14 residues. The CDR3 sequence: CASSRWADPNEQFF. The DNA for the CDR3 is TGTGCCAGCAGTCGGTGGGCTGACCCTAATGAGCAGTTCTTC.

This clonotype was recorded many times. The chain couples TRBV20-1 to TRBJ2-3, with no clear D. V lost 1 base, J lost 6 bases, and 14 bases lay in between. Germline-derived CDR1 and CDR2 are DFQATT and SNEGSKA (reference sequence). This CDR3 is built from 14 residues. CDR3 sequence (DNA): TGCAGTGCTAGAGCCCTGGGGTTGGGGGATACGCAGTATTTT. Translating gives CSARALGLGDTQYF.

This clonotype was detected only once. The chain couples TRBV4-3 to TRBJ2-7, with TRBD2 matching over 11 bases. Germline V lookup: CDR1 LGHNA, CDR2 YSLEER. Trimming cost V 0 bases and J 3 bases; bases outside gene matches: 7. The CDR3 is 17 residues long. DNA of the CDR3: TGCGCCAGCAGCCAAGATTGGCTAGCGGGAGGAATCTACGAGCAGTACTTC. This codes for CASSQDWLAGGIYEQYF.

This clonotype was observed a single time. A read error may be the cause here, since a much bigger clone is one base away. CDR3 residues: CAGSPVESPATEAFF. In DNA, the CDR3 is TGTGCCGGCAGCCCGGTTGAGTCTCCTGCCACTGAAGCTTTCTTT. This sequence joins TRBV7-6 and TRBJ1-1; unclear D gene. The CDR3 length is 15 residues. Germline CDR1 SGHVS, CDR2 FNYEAQ. Supplemented by reference TRBV7-6 and TRBJ1-1, the full variable domain reads GAGVSQSPRYKVTKRGQDVALRCDPISGHVSLYWYRQALGQGPEFLTYFNYEAQQDKSGLPNDRFSAERPEGSISTLTIQRTEQRDSAMYRCAGSPVESPATEAFFGQGTRLTVV.

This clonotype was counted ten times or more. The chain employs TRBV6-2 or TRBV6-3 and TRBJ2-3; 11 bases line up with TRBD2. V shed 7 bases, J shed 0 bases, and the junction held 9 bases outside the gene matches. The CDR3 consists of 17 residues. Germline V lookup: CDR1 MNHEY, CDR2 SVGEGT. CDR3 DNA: TGTGCCAGCATTGACGGGACTAGCGGACATAGCACAGATACGCAGTATTTT. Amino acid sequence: CASIDGTSGHSTDTQYF.

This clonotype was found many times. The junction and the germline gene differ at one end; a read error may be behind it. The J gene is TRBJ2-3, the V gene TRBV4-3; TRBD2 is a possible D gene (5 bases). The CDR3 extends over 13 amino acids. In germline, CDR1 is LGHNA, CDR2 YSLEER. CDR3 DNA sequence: TGTGCCAGCAGCCAGGACTCCACAGATACGCAGTATTTT. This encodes CASSQDSTDTQYF.

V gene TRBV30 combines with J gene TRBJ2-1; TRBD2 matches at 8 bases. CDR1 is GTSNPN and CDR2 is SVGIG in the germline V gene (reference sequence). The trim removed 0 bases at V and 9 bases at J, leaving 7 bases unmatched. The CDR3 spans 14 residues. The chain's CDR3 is CAWSVSTSVLEQFF. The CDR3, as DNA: TGTGCCTGGAGTGTATCGACTAGCGTTCTTGAGCAGTTCTTC.

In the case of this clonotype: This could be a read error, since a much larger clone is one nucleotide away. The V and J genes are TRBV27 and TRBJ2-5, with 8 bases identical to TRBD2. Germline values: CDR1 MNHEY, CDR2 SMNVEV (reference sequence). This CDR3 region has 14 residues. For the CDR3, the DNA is TGTGCCAGCAGTACCATAGCGGGGTTAGAGACCCGGTACTTC. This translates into CASSTIAGLETRYF.